This T cell receptor beta chain was found in a study of CD8 T cells in Susac syndrome. The overall study: When blood was collected, patients with Susac syndrome were therapy-naive, were taking corticosteroids, or were receiving intravenous immunoglobulin alone. Study-level results: Susac-specific public clones in total CD8+ repertoires numbered about 17; in CD8+ TEMRA repertoires, they numbered several.

CDR1 and CDR2 from the germline V gene are SQVTM and ANQGSEA. The CDR3 length is 14 residues. The V end lost 4 bases, the J end lost 0 bases, and 10 bases lay between the germline ends. After extraction with the RNeasy kit, about 0.5 to 1 ug of the RNA was reverse transcribed using random hexamers. With immunoSEQ multiplex PCR, TCR beta CDR3 was amplified across 54 Vbeta and 13 Jbeta. From the immunoSEQ multiplex PCR reads, TCRdb called clonotypes with MiXCR, one entry per CDR3 protein. Of some 120,000 distinct CDR3 sequences in the sample, around 94% were seen once. Both CD4+ and CD8+ T cells were negatively isolated, and TEMRA cells underwent FACS enrichment. In its sample, this clonotype was seen once. Its matching antigen is unknown.

Specimen: CD8+ T cells from PBMCs. This receptor was obtained from a human donor with Susac syndrome. V is TRBV29-1 and J is TRBJ2-1; the D gene is possibly TRBD2 (6 bases). CDR3 nucleotides: TGCAGCGTTGGGGGGGTCAGCTCCTACAATGAGCAGTTCTTC. This codes for CSVGGVSSYNEQFF.